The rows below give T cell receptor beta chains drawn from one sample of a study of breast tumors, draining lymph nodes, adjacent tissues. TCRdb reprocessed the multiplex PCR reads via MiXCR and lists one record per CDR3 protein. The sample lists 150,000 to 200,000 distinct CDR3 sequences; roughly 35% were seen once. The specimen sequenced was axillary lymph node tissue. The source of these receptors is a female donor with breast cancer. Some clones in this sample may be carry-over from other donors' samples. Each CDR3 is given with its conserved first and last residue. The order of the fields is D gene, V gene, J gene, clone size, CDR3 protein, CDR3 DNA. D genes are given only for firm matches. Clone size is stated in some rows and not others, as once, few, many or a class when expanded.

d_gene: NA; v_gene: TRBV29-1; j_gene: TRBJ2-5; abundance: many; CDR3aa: CSVDAARETQYF; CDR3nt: TGCAGCGTAGATGCAGCGCGAGAGACCCAGTACTTC
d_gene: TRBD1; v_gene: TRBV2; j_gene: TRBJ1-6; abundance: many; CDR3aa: CASSYDRGGSPLHF; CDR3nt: TGTGCCAGCAGTTACGACAGGGGAGGTTCACCCCTCCACTTT
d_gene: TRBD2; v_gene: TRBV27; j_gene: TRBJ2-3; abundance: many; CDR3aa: CASRAPSGGSTTAQYF; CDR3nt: TGTGCCAGCAGGGCTCCTAGCGGGGGTAGCACAACGGCGCAGTATTTT
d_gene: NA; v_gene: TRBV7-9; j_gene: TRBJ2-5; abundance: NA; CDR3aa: CASSLDERTQYF; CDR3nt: TGTGCCAGCAGCCTAGATGAGAGGACCCAGTACTTC
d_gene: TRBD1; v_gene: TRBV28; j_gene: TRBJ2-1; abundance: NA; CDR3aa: CASSLFGQGKNDEQFF; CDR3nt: TGTGCCAGCAGTTTATTTGGACAGGGGAAGAACGATGAGCAGTTCTTC
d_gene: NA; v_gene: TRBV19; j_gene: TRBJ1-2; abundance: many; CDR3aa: CASSIEPAF; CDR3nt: TGTGCCAGTAGTATAGAGCCCGCCTTC
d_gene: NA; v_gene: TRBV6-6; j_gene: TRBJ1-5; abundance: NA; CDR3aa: CASSSPGTQPQHF; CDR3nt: TGTGCCAGCAGTTCTCCCGGGACTCAGCCCCAGCATTTT
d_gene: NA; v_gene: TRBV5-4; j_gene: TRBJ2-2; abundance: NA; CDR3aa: CASSLAGERTGELFF; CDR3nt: TGTGCCAGCAGCTTGGCGGGAGAGCGAACCGGGGAGCTGTTTTTT
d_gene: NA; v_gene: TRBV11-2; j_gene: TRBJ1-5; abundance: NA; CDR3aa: CASSWDGGTLRQPQHF; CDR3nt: TGTGCCAGCAGCTGGGACGGAGGCACCCTTAGGCAGCCCCAGCATTTT
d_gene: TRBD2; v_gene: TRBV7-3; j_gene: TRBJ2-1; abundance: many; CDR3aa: CASSYLAGGSYNEQFF; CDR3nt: TGTGCCAGCAGCTACCTAGCGGGCGGCTCCTACAATGAGCAGTTCTTC
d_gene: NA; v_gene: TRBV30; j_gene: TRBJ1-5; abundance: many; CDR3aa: CAWSLAGDQPQHF; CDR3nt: TGTGCCTGGAGCTTAGCGGGGGATCAGCCCCAGCATTTT
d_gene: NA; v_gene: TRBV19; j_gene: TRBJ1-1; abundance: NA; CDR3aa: CASSIGAGVVEAFF; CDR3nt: TGTGCCAGTAGTATTGGTGCAGGGGTCGTTGAAGCTTTCTTT
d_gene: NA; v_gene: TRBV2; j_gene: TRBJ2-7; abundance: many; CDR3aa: CASSEADRGGEQYF; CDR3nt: TGTGCCAGCAGTGAAGCGGATAGGGGCGGCGAGCAGTACTTC
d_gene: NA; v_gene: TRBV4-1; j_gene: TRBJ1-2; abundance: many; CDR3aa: CASSPPGGSRAYGYTF; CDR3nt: TGCGCCAGCAGCCCGCCCGGGGGCAGCCGCGCCTATGGCTACACCTTC
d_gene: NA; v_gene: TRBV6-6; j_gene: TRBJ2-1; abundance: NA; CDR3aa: CASSPRQSSYNEQFF; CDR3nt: TGTGCCAGCAGTCCCCGACAGAGCTCCTACAATGAGCAGTTCTTC
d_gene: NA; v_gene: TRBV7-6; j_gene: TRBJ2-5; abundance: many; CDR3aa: CASSLGAALGGGGETQYF; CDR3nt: TGTGCCAGCAGCTTAGGGGCCGCGCTTGGCGGGGGCGGAGAGACCCAGTACTTC
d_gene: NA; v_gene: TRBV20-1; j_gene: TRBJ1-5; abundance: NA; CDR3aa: CSASQATGTQHF; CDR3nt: TGCAGTGCTAGCCAAGCGACTGGGACCCAGCATTTT
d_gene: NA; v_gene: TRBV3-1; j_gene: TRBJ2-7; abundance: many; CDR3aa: CASSALGGATYEQYF; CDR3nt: TGTGCCAGCAGCGCCCTTGGGGGGGCGACCTACGAGCAGTACTTC
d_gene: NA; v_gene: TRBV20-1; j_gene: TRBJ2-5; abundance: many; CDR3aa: CSAFPPGGVVETQYF; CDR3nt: TGCAGTGCCTTCCCCCCCGGGGGCGTCGTGGAGACCCAGTACTTC
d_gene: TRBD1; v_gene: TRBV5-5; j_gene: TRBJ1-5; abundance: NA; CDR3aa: CASSLAGGGGQPQHF; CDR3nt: TGTGCCAGCAGCTTGGCAGGGGGCGGAGGTCAGCCCCAGCATTTT
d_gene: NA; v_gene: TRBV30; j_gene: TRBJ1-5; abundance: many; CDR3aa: CAWSVVSNQPQHF; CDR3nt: TGTGCCTGGAGTGTGGTGAGCAATCAGCCCCAGCATTTT
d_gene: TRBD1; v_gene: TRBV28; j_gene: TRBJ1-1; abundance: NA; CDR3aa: CASSPQGAGNTEAFF; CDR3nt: TGTGCCAGCAGTCCTCAGGGGGCTGGGAACACTGAAGCTTTCTTT
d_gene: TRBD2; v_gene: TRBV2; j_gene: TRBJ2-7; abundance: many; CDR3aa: CASRIAGPSYEQYF; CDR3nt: TGTGCCAGCAGAATAGCGGGCCCATCCTACGAGCAGTACTTC
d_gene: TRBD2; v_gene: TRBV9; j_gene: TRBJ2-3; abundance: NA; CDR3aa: CASSVGLAGGRAADTQYF; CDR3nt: TGTGCCAGCAGCGTCGGACTAGCGGGAGGGCGAGCGGCAGATACGCAGTATTTT
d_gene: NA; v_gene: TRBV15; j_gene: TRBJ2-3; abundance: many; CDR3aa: CATSRDRGVTDTQYF; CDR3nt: TGTGCCACCAGCAGAGATCGAGGGGTCACAGATACGCAGTATTTT
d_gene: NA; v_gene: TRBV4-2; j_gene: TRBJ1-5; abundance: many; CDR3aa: CASSQLGVQPQHF; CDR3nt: TGTGCCAGCAGCCAATTGGGGGTGCAGCCCCAGCATTTT
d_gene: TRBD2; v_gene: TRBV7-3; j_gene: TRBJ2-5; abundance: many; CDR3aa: CASSSTGGQGETQYF; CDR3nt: TGTGCCAGCAGCTCCACGGGGGGGCAGGGGGAGACCCAGTACTTC
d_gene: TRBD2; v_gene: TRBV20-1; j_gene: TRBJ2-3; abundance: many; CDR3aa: CSARTSGHTDTQYF; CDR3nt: TGCAGTGCGCGGACTAGCGGACACACAGATACGCAGTATTTT
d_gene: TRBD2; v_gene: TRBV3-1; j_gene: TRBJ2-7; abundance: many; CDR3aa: CASSQDSSGYEQYF; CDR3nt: TGTGCCAGCAGCCAAGATTCTAGCGGCTACGAGCAGTACTTC
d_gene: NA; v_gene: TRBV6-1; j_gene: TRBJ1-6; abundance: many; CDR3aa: CASSEAVRSAPLHF; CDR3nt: TGTGCCAGCAGTGAAGCTGTTAGGTCCGCACCCCTCCACTTT
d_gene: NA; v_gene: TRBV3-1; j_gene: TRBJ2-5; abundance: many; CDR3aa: CASSRPGLGKETQYF; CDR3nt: TGTGCCAGCAGCCGGCCGGGACTTGGAAAAGAGACCCAGTACTTC
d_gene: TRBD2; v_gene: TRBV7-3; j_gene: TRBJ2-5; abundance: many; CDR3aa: CASSRGGEETQYF; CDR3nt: TGTGCCAGCAGCCGCGGGGGGGAAGAGACCCAGTACTTC
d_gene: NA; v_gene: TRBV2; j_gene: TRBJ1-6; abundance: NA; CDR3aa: CASGRVYNFPLHF; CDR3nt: TGTGCCAGCGGGAGGGTTTATAATTTCCCCCTCCACTTT
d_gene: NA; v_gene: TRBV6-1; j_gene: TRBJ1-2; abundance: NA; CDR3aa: CASSEGLGYGYTF; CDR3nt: TGTGCCAGCAGTGAAGGTCTCGGCTATGGCTACACCTTC
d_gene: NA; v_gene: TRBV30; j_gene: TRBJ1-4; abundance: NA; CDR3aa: CAWIEKLFF; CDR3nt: TGTGCCTGGATAGAAAAACTGTTTTTT
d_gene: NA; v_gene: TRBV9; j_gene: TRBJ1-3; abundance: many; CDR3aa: CASGHDLPGSTIYF; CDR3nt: TGTGCCAGCGGCCACGATCTCCCTGGAAGCACCATATATTTT
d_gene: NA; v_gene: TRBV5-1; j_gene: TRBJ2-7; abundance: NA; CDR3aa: CASSLGQDEQYF; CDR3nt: TGCGCCAGCAGCTTGGGGCAGGACGAGCAGTACTTC
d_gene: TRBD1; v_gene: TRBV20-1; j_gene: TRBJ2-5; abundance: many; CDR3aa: CSATGTGIKETQYF; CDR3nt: TGCAGTGCTACCGGGACAGGGATAAAAGAGACCCAGTACTTC
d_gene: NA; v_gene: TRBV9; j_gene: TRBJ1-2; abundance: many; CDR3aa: CASSVARPGANGYTF; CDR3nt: TGTGCCAGCAGCGTAGCCAGGCCGGGCGCAAATGGCTACACCTTC
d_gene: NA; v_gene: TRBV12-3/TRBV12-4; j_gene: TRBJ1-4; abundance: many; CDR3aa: CASSSPGRREKLFF; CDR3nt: TGTGCCAGCAGCTCACCAGGGCGGAGGGAAAAACTGTTTTTT
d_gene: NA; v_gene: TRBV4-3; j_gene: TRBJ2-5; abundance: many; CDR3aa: CASSQDGGETQYF; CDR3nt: TGCGCCAGCAGCCAAGATGGAGGGGAGACCCAGTACTTC
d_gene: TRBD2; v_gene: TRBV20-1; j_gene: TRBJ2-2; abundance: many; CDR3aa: CSARGTSGSLGGTGELFF; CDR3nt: TGCAGTGCTCGGGGGACTAGCGGGTCCCTGGGAGGCACCGGGGAGCTGTTTTTT
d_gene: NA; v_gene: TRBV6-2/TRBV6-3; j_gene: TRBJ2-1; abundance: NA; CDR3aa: CASSRHRSRGQKNEQFF; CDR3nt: TGTGCCAGCAGTCGACATCGGTCGCGGGGTCAGAAGAATGAGCAGTTCTTC
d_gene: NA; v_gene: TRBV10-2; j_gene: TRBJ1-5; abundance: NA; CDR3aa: CASRAGLDQPQHF; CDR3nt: TGCGCCAGCCGCGCGGGACTCGACCAGCCCCAGCATTTT
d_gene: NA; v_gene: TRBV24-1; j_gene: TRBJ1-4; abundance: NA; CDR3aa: CATSDPLKGNEKLFF; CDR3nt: TGTGCCACCAGTGATCCACTGAAAGGGAATGAAAAACTGTTTTTT
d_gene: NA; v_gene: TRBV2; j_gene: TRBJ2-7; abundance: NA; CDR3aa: CARTGYSYEQYF; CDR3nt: TGTGCTAGAACAGGTTATTCCTACGAGCAGTACTTC
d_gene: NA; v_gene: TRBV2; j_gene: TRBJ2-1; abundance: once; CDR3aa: CASSNKGYNEQFF; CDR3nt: TGTGCCAGCAGTAACAAAGGGTACAATGAGCAGTTCTTC
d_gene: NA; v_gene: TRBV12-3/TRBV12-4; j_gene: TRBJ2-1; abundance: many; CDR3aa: CASSSLQPWNEQFF; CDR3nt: TGTGCCAGCAGTTCACTCCAACCTTGGAATGAGCAGTTCTTC
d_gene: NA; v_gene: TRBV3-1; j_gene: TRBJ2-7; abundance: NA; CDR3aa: CASSQAAGEQYF; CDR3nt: TGTGCCAGCAGCCAAGCGGCGGGCGAGCAGTACTTC
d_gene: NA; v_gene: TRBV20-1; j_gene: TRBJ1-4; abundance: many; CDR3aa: CSAASREVPIATNEKLFF; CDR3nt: TGCAGTGCCGCCTCCAGGGAGGTCCCGATTGCAACTAATGAAAAACTGTTTTTT
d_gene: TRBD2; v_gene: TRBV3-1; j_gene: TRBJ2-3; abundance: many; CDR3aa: CASSQDLVSGRATQYF; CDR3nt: TGTGCCAGCAGCCAAGATCTTGTAAGCGGGAGGGCCACGCAGTATTTT
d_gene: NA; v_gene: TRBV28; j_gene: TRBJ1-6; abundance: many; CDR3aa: CASSPVRAGDSPLHF; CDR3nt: TGTGCCAGCAGTCCCGTTAGGGCCGGGGATTCACCCCTCCACTTT
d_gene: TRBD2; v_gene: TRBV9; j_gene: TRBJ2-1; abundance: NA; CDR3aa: CASTGGEGHNEQSF; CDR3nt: TGTGCCAGCACGGGGGGGGAGGGTCACAATGAGCAGTCCTTC